These 12 T cell receptor beta chains originate from one sample sequenced in a study of T cell changes during pregnancy in multiple sclerosis. Using immunoSEQ multiplex PCR, the repertoire was profiled, and TCRdb retains in-frame clones only, with some absent. The table records tens of thousands of clones, less than 95% of them present only once. The material sequenced was peripheral blood, taken in the third trimester of pregnancy. All receptors come from a female donor with multiple sclerosis, enrolled in a pregnancy study.

The CDR3 DNA reads as TGTGCCAGCAGCCAAAGACAGGACGGAGCCCAGTACTTC. Translation: CASSQRQDGAQYF. The chain joins TRBV7-2 to TRBJ2-5; perhaps TRBD1 as D (6 bases). Between the trimmed V and J ends, which lost 5 bases and 9 bases, there was a span of 16 bases. This CDR3 has 13 amino acids. Looked up from germline, CDR1 is SGHTA and CDR2 is FQGNSA.

The chain couples TRBV6-6 to TRBJ2-7; 7 bases align to TRBD2. The CDR3 runs 15 residues. CDR1 is MNHNY and CDR2 is SVGAGI in the germline V gene (reference sequence). V lost 5 bases, J lost 2 bases, and 9 bases stayed unmatched. This chain's CDR3 is CASSPIGAGAYEQYF. Written as DNA, the CDR3 is TGTGCCAGCAGTCCTATAGGGGCGGGGGCCTACGAGCAGTACTTC.

The V and J genes are TRBV7-9 and TRBJ2-3; D is perhaps TRBD2 (6 bases). V lost 8 bases to trimming and J lost 6 bases, with 24 bases between them. Germline V gene lookup returns CDR1 SEHNR and CDR2 FQNEAQ (reference sequence). This CDR3 region has 16 residues. CDR3 sequence (DNA): TGTGCCAGCGGGGAGGCTAGCCGGGATTTTGGGGATACGCAGTATTTT. It specifies CASGEASRDFGDTQYF.

The chain links TRBV5-1 to TRBJ1-1, with TRBD1 identical over 7 bases. There are 15 residues in the CDR3. Trimming at V came to 5 bases and at J to 2 bases, leaving 9 bases not matched to a gene. CDR1 SGHRS and CDR2 YFSETQ come from the germline V gene. CDR3 sequence: CASRPLDRENTEAFF. CDR3 sequence (DNA): TGCGCCAGCAGACCCCTTGACAGGGAAAACACTGAAGCTTTCTTT.

The chain has TRBV14 and TRBJ2-5; 10 bases map to TRBD2. The germline V gene has CDR1 SGHDN and CDR2 FVKESK. V trimming: 0 bases; J trimming: 3 bases; junction bases outside the gene matches: 7. The CDR3 is 17 amino acids. The chain's CDR3 is CASSQDWRLAGKETQYF. The CDR3 DNA sequence: TGTGCCAGCAGCCAAGATTGGAGACTAGCGGGTAAAGAGACCCAGTACTTC.

The rearrangement links TRBV6-1 to TRBJ1-6; TRBD1 matches at 10 bases. J gave up 10 bases and V 4 bases, and 4 bases lay outside the gene matches. The CDR3 totals 14 residues. The germline CDR1 and CDR2 sequences are MNHNS and SASEGT. The CDR3 DNA follows: TGTGCCAGCAGTGGGGGACAGGGGAACTCACCCCTCCACTTT. As protein: CASSGGQGNSPLHF.

J is TRBJ2-5 and V is TRBV25-1; possibly TRBD1 for D (6 bases). This CDR3 has 13 amino acids. V was shortened by 8 bases and J by 2 bases, with 12 bases between the two germline ends. Germline V lookup: CDR1 MGHDK, CDR2 SYGVNS. The CDR3 nucleotides read TGTGCCAGCGGACCGACAGGTCAAGAGACCCAGTACTTC. Protein sequence: CASGPTGQETQYF.

The chain uses TRBV7-9 and TRBJ2-1; 7 bases fit TRBD2. V lost 5 bases and J lost 7; bases outside the gene matches: 14. The V gene's germline CDR1 is SEHNR and CDR2 FQNEAQ (reference sequence). This CDR3 spans 16 amino acids. The CDR3 protein is CASSPVGGIVRNEQFF. CDR3 sequence (DNA): TGTGCCAGCAGCCCCGTCGGGGGGATCGTCCGGAATGAGCAGTTCTTC.

The chain uses TRBV4-3 and TRBJ2-1; 7 nucleotides match TRBD1. Germline values: CDR1 LGHNA, CDR2 YSLEER. This CDR3 spans 13 amino acids. V shed 4 bases, J shed 10 bases, and the junction held 7 bases outside the gene matches. The CDR3 here is CASSLEGAREQFF. In DNA form, the CDR3 reads TGCGCCAGCAGCCTAGAGGGGGCCCGGGAGCAGTTCTTC.

The J gene is TRBJ1-2, the V gene TRBV7-2; 7 nucleotides line up with TRBD1. V shed 4 bases, J shed 3 bases, and the junction held 5 bases outside the gene matches. The CDR3 contains 14 residues. The germline CDR1 and CDR2 sequences are SGHTA and FQGNSA. Written as DNA, the CDR3 is TGTGCCAGCAGCTCACGGACAGGATACTATGGCTACACCTTC. Amino acids: CASSSRTGYYGYTF. Full variable domain (outside the CDR3, taken from reference TRBV7-2 and TRBJ1-2): GAGVSQSPSNKVTEKGKDVELRCDPISGHTALYWYRQSLGQGLEFLIYFQGNSAPDKSGLPSDRFSAERTGGSVSTLTIQRTQQEDSAVYLCASSSRTGYYGYTFGSGTRLTVV.

The genes are TRBV6-6 and TRBJ2-5; 10 bases agree with TRBD1. The CDR3 consists of 16 residues. CDR1 and CDR2 from the germline V gene are MNHNY and SVGAGI (reference sequence). J lost 4 bases, V lost 6 bases, and 11 bases had no gene match. The CDR3 DNA follows: TGTGCCAGCAGCGGCCGGACAGGGGGGGGTCGAGAGACCCAGTACTTC. Its protein product is CASSGRTGGGRETQYF.

The chain combines TRBV10-3 with TRBJ1-1; D is unresolved. V lost 6 bases and J 1 base, leaving 15 bases between the germline ends. Per the germline V gene, CDR1 is ENHRY and CDR2 is SYGVKD. This CDR3 has 15 amino acids. In DNA, the CDR3 is TGTGCCATCAGCCCATTCATCCAATCGAACACTGAAGCTTTCTTT. Translated: CAISPFIQSNTEAFF.